These 20 T cell receptor beta chains were sequenced from one sample in a study of blood T cell repertoires in COVID-19 (dated by TCRdb to about 2020). The library was generated by the immunoSEQ multiplex PCR assay. TCRdb carries this immuneACCESS record with in-frame sequences only. Its versions omit some clonotypes, under half of them owing to an unresolved V gene in the studies checked, with the rest unexplained. The sample table shows 370,000 or so clones, and around 87% are seen once. Around 1.3% of the sample is taken by the ten largest. Sequencing was done on a sample of PBMCs or T cells enriched from blood (not recorded which). The source of these receptors is a young man who had recovered from COVID-19.

The J gene is TRBJ2-7, the V gene TRBV7-2, with D possibly being TRBD1 (6 bases). Deletions cut 4 bases from V and 6 bases from J, with 19 bases between. CDR1 and CDR2 from the germline V gene are SGHTA and FQGNSA. The CDR3 totals 15 residues. The CDR3: CASSSTAARGSEQYF. DNA of the CDR3: TGTGCCAGCAGCTCCACCGCCGCCAGGGGTAGCGAGCAGTACTTC. Based on the CDR3 plus reference TRBV7-2 and TRBJ2-7, the full variable domain is GAGVSQSPSNKVTEKGKDVELRCDPISGHTALYWYRQSLGQGLEFLIYFQGNSAPDKSGLPSDRFSAERTGGSVSTLTIQRTQQEDSAVYLCASSSTAARGSEQYFGPGTRLTVT.

The chain is built from TRBV5-1 and TRBJ2-1, with 11 bases aligning to TRBD1. Germline V CDR1 and CDR2: SGHRS, YFSETQ. Trimming removed 4 bases from V and 6 bases from J; junction bases left unmatched: 9. This CDR3 is built from 16 residues. The DNA of the CDR3 is TGCGCCAGCAGCACACCGGACAGGGGGCACGGCAATGAGCAGTTCTTC. Its translation: CASSTPDRGHGNEQFF. The whole variable domain, remainder taken from reference TRBV5-1 and TRBJ2-1, is KAGVTQTPRYLIKTRGQQVTLSCSPISGHRSVSWYQQTPGQGLQFLFEYFSETQRNKGNFPGRFSGRQFSNSRSEMNVSTLELGDSALYLCASSTPDRGHGNEQFFGPGTRLTVL.

V is TRBV18 and J is TRBJ1-2, with D unclear. Trimming cost V 5 bases and J 2 bases, with 9 bases left between them. The CDR3 runs to 13 residues. The V gene's germline CDR1 is KGHSH and CDR2 LQKENI. The CDR3 DNA reads TGTGCCAGCTCAGATGACAAGAACTATGGCTACACCTTC. This gives the protein CASSDDKNYGYTF.

This chain joins TRBV6-5 and TRBJ1-2; D gene ambiguous. Germline CDR1 reads MNHEY; CDR2 reads SVGAGI. The CDR3 spans 14 residues. V was cut by 0 bases and J by 3 bases, with 8 bases left in between. The CDR3 nucleotides are TGTGCCAGCAGTTACTCGAGCCTCGACTATGGCTACACCTTC. It is translated as CASSYSSLDYGYTF.

The V gene is TRBV5-1, the J gene TRBJ2-3; possibly TRBD1 for D (7 bases). Germline V CDR1 and CDR2: SGHRS, YFSETQ. The CDR3 sequence is 15 residues long. V gave up 0 bases and J gave up 5 bases, with 13 bases separating them. CDR3 nucleotide sequence: TGCGCCAGCAGCTTGGGGCAGGGGGGAGGAGATACGCAGTATTTT. This codes for CASSLGQGGGDTQYF.

The genes are TRBV12-3 or TRBV12-4 and TRBJ2-7; D is unresolved. Trimming cost V 4 bases and J 2 bases, with 9 bases left between them. The CDR3 sequence is 13 residues long. The CDR3 sequence: CASSSDIAYEQYF. The CDR3 nucleotides are TGTGCCAGCAGTTCAGACATTGCCTACGAGCAGTACTTC.

The chain couples TRBV27 to TRBJ2-1, with TRBD1 matching over 9 bases. Germline V gene sequence: CDR1 MNHEY, CDR2 SMNVEV (reference sequence). The V gene end was trimmed by 4 bases and the J gene end by 3 bases; junction bases not matched to a gene: 1. CDR3 length: 14 amino acids. For the CDR3, the DNA is TGTGCCAGCAGTTACAGGGGGCTCTACAATGAGCAGTTCTTC. Translated, it gives CASSYRGLYNEQFF.

The chain recombines TRBV19 with TRBJ2-3; 12 bases line up with TRBD2. Germline V gene sequence: CDR1 LNHDA, CDR2 SQIVND (reference sequence). This CDR3 contains 16 residues. The ends lost 5 bases at V and 4 bases at J; junction bases unmatched: 7. CDR3 nucleotide sequence: TGTGCCAGTAGTTCACAACTAGCGGGGGGTTCAGATACGCAGTATTTT. Encoded protein: CASSSQLAGGSDTQYF.

The CDR3 DNA reads TGTGCCAGCAGCGTAGACCATTCATTCAGGGTATCTTCACCCCTCCACTTT. This gives the protein CASSVDHSFRVSSPLHF. The chain carries TRBV9 and TRBJ1-6; a possible D gene is TRBD1 (5 bases). In germline, CDR1 is SGDLS, CDR2 YYNGEE. The CDR3 consists of 17 residues. V lost 0 bases and J lost 9, with 19 bases in between. Complete variable domain (other parts from reference TRBV9 and TRBJ1-6): DSGVTQTPKHLITATGQRVTLRCSPRSGDLSVYWYQQSLDQGLQFLIQYYNGEERAKGNILERFSAQQFPDLHSELNLSSLELGDSALYFCASSVDHSFRVSSPLHFGNGTRLTVT.

The chain joins TRBV27 to TRBJ1-5; no firm D call. This CDR3 spans 16 amino acids. V lost 5 bases, J lost 3 bases, and 17 bases lay in between. Germline CDR1 MNHEY, CDR2 SMNVEV (reference sequence). The DNA for the CDR3 is TGTGCCAGCAGTCCCCTCCCGGCCGGGATCAATCAGCCCCAGCATTTT. It is translated as CASSPLPAGINQPQHF.

On this clone itself: Other nucleotide sequences from this sample produce the same CDR3. This sequence joins TRBV15 and TRBJ1-3; the match to TRBD1 covers 7 bases. The CDR3 has 15 amino acids. Looked up from germline, CDR1 is LNHNV and CDR2 is YYDKDF (reference sequence). V lost 0 bases and J lost 2; bases outside the gene matches: 1. The CDR3 sequence is CATSRDRGPGNTIYF. In DNA, the CDR3 is TGTGCCACCAGCAGAGATAGGGGGCCTGGAAACACCATATATTTT.

The rearrangement uses TRBV29-1 and TRBJ1-1, with TRBD1 identical over 8 bases. CDR3 length equals 13 residues. CDR1 is SQVTM and CDR2 is ANQGSEA in the germline V gene. V dropped 4 bases and J dropped 2; count of bases not matched to a gene: 3. In DNA, the CDR3 is TGCAGCGTTGGAGGACAGGGTAACACTGAAGCTTTCTTT. This codes for CSVGGQGNTEAFF.

The V gene is TRBV30, the J gene TRBJ1-3; tentative D call: TRBD1 (6 bases). This CDR3 has 16 residues. Germline assignment: CDR1 GTSNPN and CDR2 SVGIG (reference sequence). Trimming left V 4 bases short and J 0 bases short, with 16 bases between. CDR3 in DNA: TGTGCCTGGACCACCGGGACACTGTACTCTGGAAACACCATATATTTT. It is translated as CAWTTGTLYSGNTIYF.

This chain connects TRBV14 to TRBJ2-7, with 12 bases identical to TRBD1. Germline-derived CDR1 and CDR2 are SGHDN and FVKESK. The CDR3 runs 14 residues. The J segment lost 9 bases and the V segment lost 2 bases, leaving 5 bases of the junction unmatched. The CDR3 region is CASSQSGTGGAQYF. The DNA for the CDR3 is TGTGCCAGCAGCCAATCCGGGACAGGGGGCGCGCAGTACTTC.

This clone was counted between two and nine times. The chain recombines TRBV11-3 with TRBJ2-2; D unresolved. The CDR3 is 12 amino acids. V lost 8 bases and J 3 bases, leaving 7 bases between the germline ends. CDR1 is SGHNT and CDR2 is YENEEA in the germline V gene. CDR3 coding DNA: TGTGCCAGCGCTACCTACACCGGGGAGCTGTTTTTT. Translation gives CASATYTGELFF. Full variable domain (missing parts from reference TRBV11-3 and TRBJ2-2): EAGVVQSPRYKIIEKKQPVAFWCNPISGHNTLYWYLQNLGQGPELLIRYENEEAVDDSQLPKDRFSAERLKGVDSTLKIQPAELGDSAVYLCASATYTGELFFGEGSRLTVL.

A remark on this clone: In the same sample, other DNA sequences code for this CDR3. The chain recombines TRBV12-5 with TRBJ2-5, with TRBD2 as a possible D gene (5 bases). The V gene's germline CDR1 is LGHNT and CDR2 FRNRAP. The CDR3 is made up of 13 amino acids. V lost 3 bases and J 5 bases, leaving 10 bases between the germline ends. The CDR3 here is CASGFTGTETQYF. CDR3 sequence (DNA): TGTGCTAGTGGTTTCACGGGAACCGAGACCCAGTACTTC.

The rearrangement uses TRBV16 and TRBJ1-1, with D possibly matching TRBD1 (5 bases). CDR3 length: 16 residues. CDR1 and CDR2 from the germline V gene are KGHSY and FQNENV. Trimming stripped 3 bases from V and 1 base from J, with 15 bases between. The CDR3 loop is CASSHHLGQSNTEAFF. Written as DNA, the CDR3 is TGTGCCAGCAGCCACCACCTGGGGCAGTCGAACACTGAAGCTTTCTTT.

The rearrangement links TRBV11-2 to TRBJ1-4; TRBD1 agrees at 9 bases. Trimming took 7 bases from V and 6 from J; bases not matched to a gene: 6. CDR3 length: 14 amino acids. Germline V CDR1 and CDR2: SGHAT, FQNNGV. The CDR3: CASTDRDRDEKLFF. CDR3 coding DNA: TGTGCCAGCACCGACCGGGACAGGGATGAAAAACTGTTTTTT.

The J gene is TRBJ1-4, the V gene TRBV4-3; 10 bases fit TRBD1. J lost 1 base, V lost 0 bases, and 11 bases had no gene match. The CDR3 runs 20 residues. Germline CDR1 LGHNA, CDR2 YSLEER. The CDR3 spells CASSQEPRDRGRGTNEKLFF. For the CDR3, the DNA is TGCGCCAGCAGCCAAGAACCCCGGGACAGGGGACGCGGAACTAATGAAAAACTGTTTTTT.

This chain joins TRBV3-1 (or the pseudogene TRBV3-2) and TRBJ1-1; TRBD1 is a possible D gene (5 bases). In germline, CDR1 is LGHDT, CDR2 YNNKEL (reference sequence). With 4 bases removed from V and 1 base from J, the gap between germline ends came to 13 bases. The CDR3 runs to 15 residues. This chain's CDR3 is CASSPIPGGNTEAFF. DNA for the CDR3: TGTGCCAGCAGCCCCATACCGGGGGGGAACACTGAAGCTTTCTTT.